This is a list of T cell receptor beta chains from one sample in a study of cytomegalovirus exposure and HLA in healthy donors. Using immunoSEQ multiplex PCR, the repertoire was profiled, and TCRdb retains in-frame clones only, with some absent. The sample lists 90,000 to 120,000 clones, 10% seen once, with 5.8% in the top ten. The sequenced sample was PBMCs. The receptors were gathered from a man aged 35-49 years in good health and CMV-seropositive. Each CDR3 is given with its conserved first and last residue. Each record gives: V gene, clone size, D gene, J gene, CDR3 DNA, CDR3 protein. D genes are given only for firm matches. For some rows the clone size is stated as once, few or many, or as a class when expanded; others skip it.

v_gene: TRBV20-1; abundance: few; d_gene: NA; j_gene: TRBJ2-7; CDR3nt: TGCAGTGCTAGGGAGGGCTGGGAGCAGTACTTC; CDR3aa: CSAREGWEQYF
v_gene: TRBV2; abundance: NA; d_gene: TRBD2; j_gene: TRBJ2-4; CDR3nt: TGTGCCAGCATGCGGGAGTCAGTCAAAAACATTCAGTACTTC; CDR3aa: CASMRESVKNIQYF
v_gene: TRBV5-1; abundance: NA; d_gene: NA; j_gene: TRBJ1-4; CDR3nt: TGCGCCACTAAGCTGGGCACTACTAATGAAAAACTGTTTTTT; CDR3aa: CATKLGTTNEKLFF
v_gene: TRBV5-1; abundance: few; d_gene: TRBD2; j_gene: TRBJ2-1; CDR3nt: TGCGCCAGCAGCTTACCTACACTAGCGGGAGCGAACAATGAGCAGTTCTTC; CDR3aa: CASSLPTLAGANNEQFF
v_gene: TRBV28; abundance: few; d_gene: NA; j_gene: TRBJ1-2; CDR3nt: TGTGCCAGCAGACTACAGCTGGGGCAAGGGGACTATGGCTACACCTTC; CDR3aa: CASRLQLGQGDYGYTF
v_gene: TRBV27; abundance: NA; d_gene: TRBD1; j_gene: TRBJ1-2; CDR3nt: TGTGCCAGCAGTATCCTAGGGACAGGGGCTGGCTACACCTTC; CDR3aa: CASSILGTGAGYTF
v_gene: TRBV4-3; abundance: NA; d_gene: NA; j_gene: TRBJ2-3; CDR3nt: TGCGCCAGCAGCCAAGATTTGGACTACACAGATACGCAGTATTTT; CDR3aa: CASSQDLDYTDTQYF
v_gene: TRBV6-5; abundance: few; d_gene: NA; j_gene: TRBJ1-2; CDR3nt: TGTGCCAGCAGTTATTCTTCCTATGGCTACACCTTC; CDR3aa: CASSYSSYGYTF
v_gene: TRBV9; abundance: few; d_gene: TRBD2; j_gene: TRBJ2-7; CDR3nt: TGTGCCAGCAGCGAGACTAGCGGGAGCTCCTACGAGCAGTACTTC; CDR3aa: CASSETSGSSYEQYF
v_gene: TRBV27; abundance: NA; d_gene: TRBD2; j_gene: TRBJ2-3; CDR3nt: TGTGCCAGCAGTTCACTAGCGGGAGTTCGGACAGATACGCAGTATTTT; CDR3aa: CASSSLAGVRTDTQYF
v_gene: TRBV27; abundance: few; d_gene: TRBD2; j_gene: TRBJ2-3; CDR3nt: TGTGCCAGCAGTTCTCCCTTGCGCGGGAGGTCGGATACGCAGTATTTT; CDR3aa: CASSSPLRGRSDTQYF
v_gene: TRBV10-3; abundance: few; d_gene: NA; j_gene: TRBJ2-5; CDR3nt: TGTGCCACTAAGACAGAATCCCAAGAGACCCAGTACTTC; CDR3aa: CATKTESQETQYF
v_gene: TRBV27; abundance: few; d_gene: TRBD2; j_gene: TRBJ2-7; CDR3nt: TGTGCCAGCAGTGTTAGGACTAGCGGGATGGGCCCCTACGAGCAGTACTTC; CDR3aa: CASSVRTSGMGPYEQYF
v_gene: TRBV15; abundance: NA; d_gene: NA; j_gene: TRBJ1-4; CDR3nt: TGTGCCACCAATAGTCCGAATAATGAAAAACTGTTTTTT; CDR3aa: CATNSPNNEKLFF
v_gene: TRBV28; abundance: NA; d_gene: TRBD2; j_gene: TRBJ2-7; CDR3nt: TGTGCCAGCAGCCTTCTAGCGGGGGCCTACGAGCAGTACTTC; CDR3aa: CASSLLAGAYEQYF
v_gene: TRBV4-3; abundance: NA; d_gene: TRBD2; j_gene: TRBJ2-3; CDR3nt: TGCGCCAGCAGCCGAAAGCGGGAGGAATACCCAGATACGCAGTATTTT; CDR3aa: CASSRKREEYPDTQYF
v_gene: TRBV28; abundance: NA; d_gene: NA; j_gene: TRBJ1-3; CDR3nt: TGTGCCAGCACACAGAGCTCTGGAAACACCATATATTTT; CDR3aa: CASTQSSGNTIYF
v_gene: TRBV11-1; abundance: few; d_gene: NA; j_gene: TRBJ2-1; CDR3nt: TGTGCCAGCAGCTTATACCCCCTCGGTGAGCAGTTCTTC; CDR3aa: CASSLYPLGEQFF
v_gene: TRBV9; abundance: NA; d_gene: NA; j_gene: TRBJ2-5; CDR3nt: TGTGCCAGCAGCGGCGGGACAGTCCAAGAGACCCAGTACTTC; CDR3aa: CASSGGTVQETQYF
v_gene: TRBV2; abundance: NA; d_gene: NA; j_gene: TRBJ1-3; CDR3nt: TGTGCCAGCAGTTTACAGGGCATCTTAAACACCATATATTTT; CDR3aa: CASSLQGILNTIYF
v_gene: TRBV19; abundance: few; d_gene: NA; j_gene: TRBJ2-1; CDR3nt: TGTGCCAGTAGTATATCACACCAATACAATGAGCAGTTCTTC; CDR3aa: CASSISHQYNEQFF
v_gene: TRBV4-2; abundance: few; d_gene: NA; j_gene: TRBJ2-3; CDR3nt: TGTGCCAGCAGCCAAGAAGTTCCTAGCGAGAGGACAGATACGCAGTATTTT; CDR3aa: CASSQEVPSERTDTQYF
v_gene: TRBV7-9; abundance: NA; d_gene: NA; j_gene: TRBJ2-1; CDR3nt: TGTGCCAGCAGCCAGGGTGCGGAAAATGAGCAGTTCTTC; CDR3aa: CASSQGAENEQFF
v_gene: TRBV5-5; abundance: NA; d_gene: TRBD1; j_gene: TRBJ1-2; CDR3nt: TGTGCCAGCAGCATAACCGGGACAGGGAACTATGGCTACACCTTC; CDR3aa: CASSITGTGNYGYTF
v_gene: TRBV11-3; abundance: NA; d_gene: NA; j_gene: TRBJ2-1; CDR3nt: TGTGCCAGCAGCTCATCTACCTTCAATGAGCAGTTCTTC; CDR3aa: CASSSSTFNEQFF
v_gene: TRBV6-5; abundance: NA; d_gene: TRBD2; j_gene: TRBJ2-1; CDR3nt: TGTGCCAGCAGTGCCTTTAGCGGGGAGCAGTTCTTC; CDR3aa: CASSAFSGEQFF